Presented here are 16 T cell receptor beta chains from one specimen sequenced in a study of cytomegalovirus exposure and HLA in healthy donors. PCR employed 60 Vbeta and 13 Jbeta primers. Using immunoSEQ multiplex PCR, the repertoire was profiled, and TCRdb retains in-frame clones only, with some absent. The sample has about 150,000 clones, over 65% seen once. Sequenced sample: PBMCs. Receptors originate from a man aged 25 to 40 in good health and CMV-seronegative.

The table lists this clone with a count of one. The chain links TRBV30 to TRBJ2-5; TRBD1 aligns across 8 bases. The germline CDR1 and CDR2 sequences are GTSNPN and SVGIG (reference sequence). The CDR3 contains 14 residues. J gave up 4 bases and V 1 base, and 5 bases lay outside the gene matches. The CDR3 here is CAWSEDRVTETQYF. The CDR3 coding sequence is TGTGCCTGGAGTGAGGACAGGGTAACAGAGACCCAGTACTTC.

The chain uses TRBV7-9 and TRBJ2-3, with 10 bases lining up with TRBD2. The V and J ends lost 1 base and 5 bases, in that order; junction bases with no gene match: 3. The CDR3 is 15 amino acids. From germline, CDR1 is SEHNR and CDR2 FQNEAQ (reference sequence). The CDR3 sequence: CASSLEAGGQDTQYF. CDR3 nucleotide sequence: TGTGCCAGCAGCTTAGAAGCGGGGGGGCAAGATACGCAGTATTTT.

This chain joins TRBV28 and TRBJ1-2; TRBD1 matches 11 bases. The CDR3 consists of 13 residues. Unmatched junction bases numbered 5, after V lost 7 bases and J lost 7 bases. Germline V gives CDR1 MDHEN, CDR2 SYDVKM. CDR3 in amino acids: CASTSGQGGGYTF. The DNA for the CDR3 is TGTGCCAGCACCTCGGGACAGGGGGGTGGCTACACCTTC.

In its sample, this clone was seen a few times. The chain has TRBV5-1 and TRBJ1-1, with a possible D match to TRBD1 (6 bases). Per germline, CDR1 SGHRS and CDR2 YFSETQ. Trimming removed 0 bases from V and 1 base from J, with 10 bases in between. This CDR3 comprises 15 residues. CDR3 sequence (DNA): TGCGCCAGCAGCTTGGGGGGACACCAGAACACTGAAGCTTTCTTT. Its protein product is CASSLGGHQNTEAFF. The variable domain in full, completed from reference TRBV5-1 and TRBJ1-1, reads KAGVTQTPRYLIKTRGQQVTLSCSPISGHRSVSWYQQTPGQGLQFLFEYFSETQRNKGNFPGRFSGRQFSNSRSEMNVSTLELGDSALYLCASSLGGHQNTEAFFGQGTRLTVV.

The chain recombines TRBV19 with TRBJ1-2, with D maybe TRBD1 (5 bases). Germline assignment: CDR1 LNHDA and CDR2 SQIVND (reference sequence). CDR3 length equals 14 residues. The V end was cut by 4 bases, the J end by 2 bases, with 11 bases between. The CDR3 region is CASSTLTGNYGYTF. The CDR3 bases are TGTGCCAGTAGTACCTTAACAGGCAACTATGGCTACACCTTC.

This clone was detected a few times. J is TRBJ1-2 and V is TRBV5-6; 8 nucleotides agree with TRBD1. Per the germline V gene, CDR1 is SGHDT and CDR2 is YYEEEE. V was clipped by 3 bases and J by 8 bases; unmatched bases: 9. The CDR3 consists of 14 residues. CDR3 amino acids: CASSSGTGIGGYTF. In DNA form, the CDR3 reads TGTGCCAGCAGCTCGGGGACAGGCATTGGGGGCTACACCTTC.

The rearrangement joins TRBV6-1 to TRBJ1-1; no clear D gene. Trimming pared 2 bases from V and 11 bases from J, leaving 12 bases between. The CDR3 is 12 residues long. Germline loops: CDR1 MNHNS, CDR2 SASEGT. In nucleotides, the CDR3 is TGTGCCAGCAGTGAATACGGGGTCGTGGCTTTCTTT. Residues: CASSEYGVVAFF.

This chain joins TRBV2 and TRBJ1-1; the D gene is possibly TRBD1 (5 bases). The CDR3 is 15 amino acids. V dropped 3 bases and J dropped 5 bases, with 16 bases sitting between them. Germline assignment: CDR1 SNHLY and CDR2 FYNNEI. The CDR3 sequence: CASSDPAGRGTEAFF. The CDR3 coding sequence is TGTGCCAGCAGTGACCCGGCCGGGCGGGGGACTGAAGCTTTCTTT.

The chain uses TRBV28 and TRBJ2-5; 7 nucleotides agree with TRBD1. CDR1 MDHEN and CDR2 SYDVKM come from the germline V gene. This CDR3 contains 15 residues. With 0 bases clipped from V and 2 bases from J, the junction kept 3 bases outside the gene matches. Here the CDR3 DNA reads TGTGCCAGCAGTTTATGGACAGGGCAACAAGAGACCCAGTACTTC. It encodes CASSLWTGQQETQYF.

To note about this clone: The same CDR3 can be traced to other DNA sequences in this sample. This sequence joins TRBV5-4 and TRBJ2-3; possible D gene TRBD2, 5 bases. The V end lost 2 bases, the J end lost 0 bases, and 10 bases lay between the germline ends. The CDR3 is 15 amino acids. The germline CDR1 and CDR2 sequences are SGHNT and YYREEE (reference sequence). CDR3 amino acids: CASSLDYSSTDTQYF. CDR3 sequence (DNA): TGTGCCAGCAGCTTAGACTACTCTAGCACAGATACGCAGTATTTT.

J is TRBJ1-3 and V is TRBV7-2; TRBD1 agrees at 7 bases. The V segment lost 5 bases and the J segment 4 bases; nucleotides outside the gene matches: 5. Germline-derived CDR1 and CDR2 are SGHTA and FQGNSA. The CDR3 runs 14 residues. DNA for the CDR3: TGTGCCAGCAGCCGGACAGGCCTAGGAAACACCATATATTTT. It specifies CASSRTGLGNTIYF.

The chain employs TRBV5-1 and TRBJ2-5, with D perhaps matching TRBD2 (7 bases). V gave up 0 bases and J gave up 4 bases, with 10 bases separating them. The germline V gene encodes CDR1 SGHRS and CDR2 YFSETQ. The CDR3 consists of 14 residues. CDR3 DNA: TGCGCCAGCAGCTTGGACAGGGAGGGAGAGACCCAGTACTTC. Encoded protein: CASSLDREGETQYF.

V gene TRBV5-1 combines with J gene TRBJ2-7; 7 bases fit TRBD1. This CDR3 has 16 residues. The ends lost 0 bases at V and 2 bases at J; junction bases unmatched: 8. Germline V CDR1 and CDR2: SGHRS, YFSETQ. CDR3 region: CASSLGGKGAAYEQYF. DNA of the CDR3: TGCGCCAGCAGCTTGGGGGGTAAGGGGGCTGCCTACGAGCAGTACTTC. The whole variable domain, remainder taken from reference TRBV5-1 and TRBJ2-7, is KAGVTQTPRYLIKTRGQQVTLSCSPISGHRSVSWYQQTPGQGLQFLFEYFSETQRNKGNFPGRFSGRQFSNSRSEMNVSTLELGDSALYLCASSLGGKGAAYEQYFGPGTRLTVT.

The gene calls are TRBV7-2 and TRBJ2-7; the D gene is possibly TRBD2 (7 bases). The V end lost 5 bases, the J end lost 6 bases, and 20 bases lay between the germline ends. The germline gives CDR1 SGHTA, CDR2 FQGNSA. The CDR3 is 15 amino acids. The CDR3 region has the DNA TGTGCCAGCAGCCCCCGGAGGGGGGGCCGGAGCGAGCAGTACTTC. Translation: CASSPRRGGRSEQYF.

This rearrangement joins TRBV18 to TRBJ2-1, with 7 bases lining up with TRBD1. The trim removed 3 bases at V and 6 bases at J, leaving 2 bases unmatched. The CDR3 has 13 residues. Germline CDR1 KGHSH, CDR2 LQKENI. For the CDR3, the DNA is TGTGCCAGCTCACCGACAGGGATCAATGAGCAGTTCTTC. Its protein is CASSPTGINEQFF. The variable domain in full, with the rest retrieved from reference TRBV18 and TRBJ2-1, is NAGVMQNPRHLVRRRGQEARLRCSPMKGHSHVYWYRQLPEEGLKFMVYLQKENIIDESGMPKERFSAEFPKEGPSILRIQQVVRGDSAAYFCASSPTGINEQFFGPGTRLTVL.

The J gene is TRBJ1-1, the V gene TRBV28, with TRBD1 identical over 8 bases. Germline values: CDR1 MDHEN, CDR2 SYDVKM. The CDR3 has 14 amino acids. Trimming cost V 6 bases and J 0 bases; bases outside gene matches: 3. CDR3 in DNA: TGTGCCAGCAGGGAGACAGGGGTGAACACTGAAGCTTTCTTT. Translation gives CASRETGVNTEAFF.